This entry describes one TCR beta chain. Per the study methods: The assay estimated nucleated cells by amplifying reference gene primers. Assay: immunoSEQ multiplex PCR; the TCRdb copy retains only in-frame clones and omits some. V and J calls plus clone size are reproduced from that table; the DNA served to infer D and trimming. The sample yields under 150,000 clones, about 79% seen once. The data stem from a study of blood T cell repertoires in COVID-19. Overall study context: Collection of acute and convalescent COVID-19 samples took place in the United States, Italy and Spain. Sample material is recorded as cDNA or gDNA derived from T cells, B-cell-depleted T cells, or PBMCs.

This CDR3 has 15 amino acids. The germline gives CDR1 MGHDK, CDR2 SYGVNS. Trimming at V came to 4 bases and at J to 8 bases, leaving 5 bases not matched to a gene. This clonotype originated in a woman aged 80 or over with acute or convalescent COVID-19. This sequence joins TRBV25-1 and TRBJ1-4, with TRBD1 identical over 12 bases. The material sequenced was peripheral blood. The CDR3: CASSARGTGGEKLFF. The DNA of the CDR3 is TGTGCCAGCAGTGCGCGCGGGACAGGGGGCGAAAAACTGTTTTTT.